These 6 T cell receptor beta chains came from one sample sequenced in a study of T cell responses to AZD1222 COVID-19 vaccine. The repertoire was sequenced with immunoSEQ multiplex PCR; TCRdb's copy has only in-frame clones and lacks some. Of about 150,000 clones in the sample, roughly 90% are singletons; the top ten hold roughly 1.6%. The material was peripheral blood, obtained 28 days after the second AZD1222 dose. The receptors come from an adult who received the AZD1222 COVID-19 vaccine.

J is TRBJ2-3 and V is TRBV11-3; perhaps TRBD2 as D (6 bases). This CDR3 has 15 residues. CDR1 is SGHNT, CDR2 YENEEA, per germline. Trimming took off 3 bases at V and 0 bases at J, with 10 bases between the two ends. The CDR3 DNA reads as TGTGCCAGCAGCTTTGACGGGGGAAGCACAGATACGCAGTATTTT. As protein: CASSFDGGSTDTQYF.

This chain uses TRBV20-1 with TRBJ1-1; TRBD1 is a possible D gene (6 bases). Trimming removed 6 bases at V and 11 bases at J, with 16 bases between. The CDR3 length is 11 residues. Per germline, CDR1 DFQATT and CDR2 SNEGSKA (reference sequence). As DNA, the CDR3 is TGCAGTGCCGTACTCAGGGGTAGGGCTTTCTTT. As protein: CSAVLRGRAFF.

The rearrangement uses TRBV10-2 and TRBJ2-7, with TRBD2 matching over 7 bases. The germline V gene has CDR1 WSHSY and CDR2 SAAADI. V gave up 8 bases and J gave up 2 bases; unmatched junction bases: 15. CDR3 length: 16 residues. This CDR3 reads CASGEGVKRKPYEQYF. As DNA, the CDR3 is TGCGCCAGCGGGGAGGGTGTGAAGCGGAAGCCCTACGAGCAGTACTTC.

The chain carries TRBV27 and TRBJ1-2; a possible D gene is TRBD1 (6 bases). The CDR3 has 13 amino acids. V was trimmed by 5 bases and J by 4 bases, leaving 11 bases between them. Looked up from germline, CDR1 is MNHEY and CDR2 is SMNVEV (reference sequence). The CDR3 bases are TGTGCCAGCAGTCCCCAACAGGGCTATGGCTACACCTTC. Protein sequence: CASSPQQGYGYTF.

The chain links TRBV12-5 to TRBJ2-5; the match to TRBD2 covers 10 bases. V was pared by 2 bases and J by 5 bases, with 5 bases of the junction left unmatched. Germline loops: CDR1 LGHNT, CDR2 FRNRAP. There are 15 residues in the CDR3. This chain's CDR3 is CASGLSGGARETQYF. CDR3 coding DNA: TGTGCTAGTGGTTTGAGCGGGGGGGCCCGGGAGACCCAGTACTTC. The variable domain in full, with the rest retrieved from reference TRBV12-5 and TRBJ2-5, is DARVTQTPRHKVTEMGQEVTMRCQPILGHNTVFWYRQTMMQGLELLAYFRNRAPLDDSGMPKDRFSAEMPDATLATLKIQPSEPRDSAVYFCASGLSGGARETQYFGPGTRLLVL.

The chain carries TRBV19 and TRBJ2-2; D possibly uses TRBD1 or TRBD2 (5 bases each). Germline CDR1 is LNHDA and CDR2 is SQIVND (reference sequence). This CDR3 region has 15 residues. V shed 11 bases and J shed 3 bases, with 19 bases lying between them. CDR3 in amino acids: CALRPTGDDTGELFF. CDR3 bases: TGTGCCTTACGCCCCACCGGGGACGACACCGGGGAGCTGTTTTTT.